This T cell receptor beta chain appears in the sequencing data of a study of cytomegalovirus exposure and HLA in healthy donors. Use of 60 Vbeta and 13 Jbeta primers characterized the PCR. Study processing details: Among the unique TCR beta chains that a later analysis counted, about 79 million in all, 10 million to 14 million were shared. Method: immunoSEQ multiplex PCR; TCRdb's copy keeps in-frame clones and lacks some. Clonal size and the V and J genes are those of that table, whereas D and trimming came from the DNA. This table holds roughly 160,000 clones, about 77% found once. Overall study results and limits: Earlier analysis looked at TCR beta V segments, and most were productive about 90% or about 30% of the time. Reported findings show TCR beta sequences accurately forecast HLA-A and HLA-B alleles in most subjects.

Germline V gene data show CDR1 as MDHEN and CDR2 as SYDVKM. V lost 9 bases to trimming and J lost 4 bases, with 9 bases between them. The CDR3 covers 11 residues. Healthy bone marrow donors made up the donor group. Comment on this clone: What it binds is not known.

The gene calls are TRBV28 and TRBJ1-2; D is ambiguous. Sequences were obtained from PBMCs. The clonotype comes from a woman between 50 and 59 years old in good health and CMV-seronegative. The CDR3 bases are TGTGCCAGTTATTCTTTCTATGGCTACACCTTC. Protein: CASYSFYGYTF.